The clone carrying this T cell receptor beta chain was recorded many times. Its antigen is as yet unknown. This sample stems from a study of T cells in Graves' hyperthyroidism and ophthalmopathy. General study findings and limits: Ophthalmopathy, which appeared later, was predicted by the model a median 6.5 months before onset.

RNA transcripts gave rise to amplified TCR beta CDR3 regions. An initial round of RT-PCR targeting the TCR CDR3 relied on the HTBI primer set. TCRdb itself ran the multiplex PCR reads through MiXCR, one entry per CDR3 protein. The table lists about 600,000 distinct CDR3 sequences, more than 14% of them singletons. This CDR3 comprises 14 residues. V lost 5 bases and J 5 bases, leaving 13 bases between the germline ends. The rearrangement links TRBV12-3 or TRBV12-4 to TRBJ2-1, with a weak D call TRBD2 (6 bases). This TCR was recovered from a woman between 50 and 59 years old with Graves' ophthalmopathy. The sequencing input was blood. The CDR3 sequence: CASSPRGVNNEQFF. The CDR3 DNA follows: TGTGCCAGCAGTCCGCGGGGAGTTAACAATGAGCAGTTCTTC.